One and the same sample provided the 31 T cell receptor beta chains below, sequenced in a study of T cells expressing NK-cell markers. From its re-call of the 5' RACE reads, TCRdb lists each CDR3 protein once, without DNA. The sample table sets out 440,000 or so distinct CDR3 sequences. Input material: blood T cells: a sorted CD56 or NKG2C T cell subset, CD4+ or CD8+ T cells, or bulk PBMC T cells (not recorded which). The receptors here all came from a woman between 18 and 70 years old in good health.

The V call is TRBV27, the J call TRBJ2-1; as DNA is missing, the TRBD2 call by TCRdb cannot be tested. This CDR3 spans 15 amino acids. The V gene's germline CDR1 is MNHEY and CDR2 SMNVEV (reference sequence). The CDR3 here is CASSLSGGGYREQFF.

This CDR3 is CASSPAQNTEAFF. V is TRBV18 and J is TRBJ1-1. Germline V gene sequence: CDR1 KGHSH, CDR2 LQKENI. The CDR3 extends over 13 amino acids.

The chain carries TRBV18 and TRBJ2-3. The V gene's germline CDR1 is KGHSH and CDR2 LQKENI. This CDR3 spans 16 amino acids. CDR3 residues: CASSPPGGLYTDTQYF.

The chain uses TRBV20-1 and TRBJ2-1; TCRdb outputs TRBD2, but without DNA this stays unchecked. The CDR3 totals 14 residues. From germline, CDR1 is DFQATT and CDR2 SNEGSKA (reference sequence). CDR3 sequence reads: CSARSPTTHNEQFF.

The chain uses TRBV6-2 or TRBV6-3 and TRBJ2-5. The CDR3 contains 11 residues. Germline-derived CDR1 and CDR2 are MNHEY and SVGEGT. The CDR3 region is CASSQRETQYF.

The rearrangement uses TRBV29-1 and TRBJ1-3. The germline V gene encodes CDR1 SQVTM and CDR2 ANQGSEA. The CDR3 consists of 17 residues. CDR3 loop: CSVEADEDGSRGNTIYF.

The chain is built from TRBV4-3 and TRBJ1-2. The CDR3 covers 17 residues. The germline gives CDR1 LGHNA, CDR2 YSLEER. The CDR3: CASSQDPRSAAWGGYTF.

This rearrangement joins TRBV9 to TRBJ1-4. The germline CDR1 and CDR2 sequences are SGDLS and YYNGEE. This CDR3 has 15 residues. The CDR3 here is CASSARAVRNEKLFF. Filled out from reference TRBV9 and TRBJ1-4, the complete variable domain reads DSGVTQTPKHLITATGQRVTLRCSPRSGDLSVYWYQQSLDQGLQFLIQYYNGEERAKGNILERFSAQQFPDLHSELNLSSLELGDSALYFCASSARAVRNEKLFFGSGTQLSVL.

The rearrangement uses TRBV5-1 and TRBJ2-1; TCRdb gives TRBD2 as the D gene, but with no DNA this cannot be confirmed. Germline V lookup: CDR1 SGHRS, CDR2 YFSETQ. This CDR3 is built from 15 residues. The CDR3 protein is CASTDSGSGYNEQFF.

The V call is TRBV20-1, the J call TRBJ2-2; without DNA, the TCRdb call of TRBD2 cannot be checked. The germline V gene encodes CDR1 DFQATT and CDR2 SNEGSKA (reference sequence). There are 14 residues in the CDR3. The CDR3 spells CSATGLRNTGELFF.

CDR3 sequence reads: CASSLLAHEQFF. V is TRBV5-8 and J is TRBJ2-1. This CDR3 is 12 amino acids long. Germline V gene data show CDR1 as SGHTS and CDR2 as YDEGEE.

V usage is TRBV11-2 and J usage is TRBJ2-5; as DNA is missing, the TRBD1 call by TCRdb cannot be tested. CDR1 is SGHAT and CDR2 is FQNNGV in the germline V gene. The CDR3 consists of 15 residues. CDR3 region: CASSSGQKIQETQYF.

The CDR3 here is CASSQETGTSVYEQYF. The rearrangement uses TRBV4-2 and TRBJ2-7; checking the TCRdb D call of TRBD2 is not possible without DNA. CDR1 LGHNA and CDR2 YNFKEQ come from the germline V gene. This CDR3 region has 16 residues.

The chain couples TRBV28 to TRBJ2-2; TCRdb proposes TRBD1, but this gene call is untestable without DNA. The CDR3 covers 14 residues. Germline lookup yields CDR1 MDHEN and CDR2 SYDVKM. CDR3 protein: CASRKGGLAGELFF. The variable domain in full, completed from reference TRBV28 and TRBJ2-2, reads DVKVTQSSRYLVKRTGEKVFLECVQDMDHENMFWYRQDPGLGLRLIYFSYDVKMKEKGDIPEGYSVSREKKERFSLILESASTNQTSMYLCASRKGGLAGELFFGEGSRLTVL.

The J gene is TRBJ2-7, the V gene TRBV5-1. Germline V gene lookup returns CDR1 SGHRS and CDR2 YFSETQ. This CDR3 spans 14 amino acids. CDR3 loop: CASSFGGLLYEQYF.

V gene TRBV12-3 or TRBV12-4 combines with J gene TRBJ1-1. The CDR3 is 13 residues long. The CDR3 here is CASSFAPNTEAFF.

CDR3 protein: CASSPDGKKLAMFF. The V call is TRBV28, the J call TRBJ1-4; the TRBD1 assignment by TCRdb is unverifiable without DNA. Germline-derived CDR1 and CDR2 are MDHEN and SYDVKM. This CDR3 has 14 residues.

The chain couples TRBV7-2 to TRBJ2-7; there is no DNA to check the TCRdb D call of TRBD1. Germline lookup yields CDR1 SGHTA and CDR2 FQGNSA. CDR3 size: 16 residues. The CDR3 sequence: CASSLGRGHRPYEQYF.

This chain connects TRBV7-2 to TRBJ2-3; TCRdb names TRBD2, which stays unverified in the absence of DNA. Germline V CDR1 and CDR2: SGHTA, FQGNSA. The CDR3 has 16 amino acids. The CDR3 loop reads CASSPKRGFSTDTQYF. Based on the CDR3 plus reference TRBV7-2 and TRBJ2-3, the full variable domain is GAGVSQSPSNKVTEKGKDVELRCDPISGHTALYWYRQSLGQGLEFLIYFQGNSAPDKSGLPSDRFSAERTGGSVSTLTIQRTQQEDSAVYLCASSPKRGFSTDTQYFGPGTRLTVL.

The V and J genes are TRBV4-3 and TRBJ2-3; TCRdb returns TRBD2, unconfirmable since there is no DNA. The CDR3 runs to 18 residues. The germline V gene encodes CDR1 LGHNA and CDR2 YSLEER. CDR3 region: CASSPRLAGGPSTDTQYF.

The gene calls are TRBV10-1 and TRBJ2-2; TCRdb outputs TRBD1, but without DNA this stays unchecked. There are 16 residues in the CDR3. The germline V gene has CDR1 WNHNN and CDR2 SYGVQD (reference sequence). The CDR3 sequence: CASSEAGTGGTGELFF.

The CDR3 sequence is CASSLTTYNEQFF. The chain joins TRBV7-2 to TRBJ2-1. The CDR3 contains 13 residues. Germline CDR1 reads SGHTA; CDR2 reads FQGNSA.

This sequence joins TRBV9 and TRBJ2-1; the D call from TCRdb, TRBD1, cannot be confirmed without DNA. The CDR3 runs 15 residues. Germline CDR1 reads SGDLS; CDR2 reads YYNGEE. The CDR3 loop is CASSVTGNPYNEQFF.

This chain joins TRBV7-9 and TRBJ1-2; TCRdb reports TRBD1, a call that lacks DNA to check it against. The germline V gene encodes CDR1 SEHNR and CDR2 FQNEAQ (reference sequence). The CDR3 loop spans 12 amino acids. CDR3 amino acids: CASSSPPGGYTF.

This CDR3 reads CASSKLGASSYNEQFF. The chain uses TRBV21-1 and TRBJ2-1; checking the TCRdb D call of TRBD1 is not possible without DNA. TRBV21-1 is shown as a pseudogene. CDR3 size: 16 residues.

The V and J genes are TRBV19 and TRBJ2-1; the D call from TCRdb, TRBD2, cannot be confirmed without DNA. Germline V gives CDR1 LNHDA, CDR2 SQIVND (reference sequence). The CDR3 has 17 amino acids. The CDR3 region is CASSMGLALGSYNEQFF.

The V call is TRBV7-3, the J call TRBJ2-3; absent DNA, TCRdb's TRBD2 call cannot be checked. This CDR3 comprises 15 residues. Germline-derived CDR1 and CDR2 are SGHTA and FQGTGA. This CDR3 reads CASSSTSGAGDTQYF.

J is TRBJ1-2 and V is TRBV20-1. The CDR3 loop spans 11 amino acids. Germline-derived CDR1 and CDR2 are DFQATT and SNEGSKA (reference sequence). The CDR3 here is CSAPHPYGYTF.

The rearrangement links TRBV12-3 or TRBV12-4 to TRBJ2-1; the TCRdb call, TRBD1, lacks DNA for checking. The CDR3 is 16 residues long. This CDR3 reads CASSPEAGGYYNEQFF.

The chain combines TRBV12-3 or TRBV12-4 with TRBJ2-1; the D call from TCRdb, TRBD2, cannot be confirmed without DNA. The CDR3 is 13 residues long. The CDR3 loop reads CASSWQGHNEQFF.

The chain employs TRBV4-1 and TRBJ2-6; TCRdb reports TRBD1, a call that lacks DNA to check it against. CDR3 length: 17 amino acids. Germline-derived CDR1 and CDR2 are MGHRA and YSYEKL. CDR3 residues: CASSPRQASSGANVLTF.